These T cell receptor beta chains were read from a single sample in a study of blood T cell repertoires in COVID-19. Assay: immunoSEQ multiplex PCR; the TCRdb copy retains only in-frame clones and omits some. The sample includes about 170,000 clones, about 92% of them seen just once. The sequencing input was peripheral blood. The receptors were gathered from a man younger than 45 with COVID-19, enrolled during active disease. Both conserved end residues are part of each CDR3. Fields, in order: V gene, J gene, clone size, D gene, CDR3 DNA, CDR3 protein. D genes are given only for firm matches. Where a row states a size, it is once, few, many or the class of an expanded clone; other rows omit it.

TRBV6-5	TRBJ1-2	-	-	TGTGCCAGCAGTTACTCGACGACAGGAGTTTATGGCTACACCTTC	CASSYSTTGVYGYTF
TRBV19	TRBJ2-7	once	-	TGTGCCAGTAGTATAGCGACAGGAGCCTACGAGCAGTACTTC	CASSIATGAYEQYF
TRBV6-1	TRBJ1-1	-	TRBD1	TGTGCCAGCAGTGAATACAGGACAGGGGGCACTGAAGCTTTCTTT	CASSEYRTGGTEAFF
TRBV4-1	TRBJ1-1	-	TRBD1	TGCGCCACATCACGGGGACAGGGCTTCACTGAAGCTTTCTTT	CATSRGQGFTEAFF
TRBV7-2	TRBJ2-7	-	-	TGTGCCAGCAGCTTAGCATACTCCCCCGAGCAGTACTTC	CASSLAYSPEQYF
TRBV20-1	TRBJ1-1	-	-	TGCAGTGCTAGTGAACACGGGTTGGCTTTCTTT	CSASEHGLAFF
TRBV28	TRBJ1-1	-	-	TGTGCCAGCAGCCGATCACTGGAGGTAGCTTTCTTT	CASSRSLEVAFF
TRBV6-2/TRBV6-3	TRBJ2-2	few	TRBD2	TGTGCCAGCAGCGAGGGAGGGGATTTAACCGGGGAGCTGTTTTTT	CASSEGGDLTGELFF
TRBV7-7	TRBJ2-1	-	TRBD1	TGTGCCAGCAGCCGAGACAGGGGTCGGACGGGAGTGGGAAATGAGCAGTTCTTC	CASSRDRGRTGVGNEQFF
TRBV2	TRBJ2-1	-	TRBD1	TGTGCCAGATTGACAGGGGGCAATGAGCAGTTCTTC	CARLTGGNEQFF
TRBV6-5	TRBJ1-5	-	TRBD1	TGTGCCAGCAGTTTTACAGGGGGCGTAAATCAGCCCCAGCATTTT	CASSFTGGVNQPQHF